This T cell receptor (beta chain) derives from a study of cytomegalovirus exposure and HLA in healthy donors. With 60 Vbeta and 13 Jbeta primers, the PCR was carried out. Here immunoSEQ multiplex PCR was the method, and the copy in TCRdb shows in-frame clones only, minus some. The sample contains under 200,000 clones, around 78% of which appear only once. Germline V gene lookup returns CDR1 SGHNT and CDR2 YENEEA. V dropped 3 bases and J dropped 7; count of bases not matched to a gene: 7. The CDR3 sequence is 16 residues long. A note on this clone: Its matching antigen is unknown.

Study-level points and caveats: The authors reported that TCR beta sequences could predict HLA-A and HLA-B alleles. These predictions were accurate for most subjects in the first cohort. The majority of TCR sequences were rare, yet some public TCRs appeared in many donors.

The chain combines TRBV11-3 with TRBJ2-1, with 12 bases lining up with TRBD2. Material for sequencing was PBMCs. The sequence came from a female donor in good health and CMV-seronegative. CDR3 in amino acids: CASSFRGLAGRNEQFF. The CDR3 nucleotides read TGTGCCAGCAGCTTTCGGGGACTAGCGGGCAGGAATGAGCAGTTCTTC.